The next 16 T cell receptor beta chains were all read from a single sample in a study of response to subunit inactivated influenza vaccine. TCRdb redid the calling of the RT-PCR reads with MiXCR, one entry per CDR3 protein. The sample lists some 640,000 distinct CDR3 sequences; 14% were seen once. The specimen comprised PBMCs from blood, sampled 14 to 15 days before vaccination. These receptors were obtained from a man between 45 and 60 years old who received an inactivated influenza vaccine.

CDR3 sequence reads: CASSLWGDFYEQYF. In DNA, the CDR3 is TGTGCCAGCAGCTTGTGGGGGGACTTCTACGAGCAGTACTTC. The chain joins TRBV5-5 to TRBJ2-7; possible D gene TRBD2, 6 bases. Trimming took off 1 base at V and 3 bases at J, with 11 bases between the two ends. The CDR3 totals 14 residues. Looked up from germline, CDR1 is SGHKS and CDR2 is YYEKEE (reference sequence).

The V call is TRBV7-3, the J call TRBJ2-5; no definite D call. Germline CDR1 SGHTA, CDR2 FQGTGA. The CDR3 runs to 12 residues. V was clipped by 4 bases and J by 7 bases, with 10 bases between them. This chain's CDR3 is CASSSSSGTQYF. The DNA of the CDR3 is TGTGCCAGCAGCTCCAGCTCGGGGACCCAGTACTTC.

There are a few counts of this clonotype. The rearrangement uses TRBV7-2 and TRBJ2-1, with D possibly called TRBD1 or TRBD2 (6 bases each). This CDR3 comprises 16 residues. Germline CDR1 is SGHTA and CDR2 is FQGNSA. Trimming left V 1 base short and J 4 bases short, with 14 bases between. The CDR3 region is CASSLVGRGQYNEQFF. In nucleotides, the CDR3 is TGTGCCAGCAGCTTAGTAGGCCGGGGGCAATACAATGAGCAGTTCTTC. The full variable domain, with the rest looked up from reference TRBV7-2 and TRBJ2-1, is GAGVSQSPSNKVTEKGKDVELRCDPISGHTALYWYRQSLGQGLEFLIYFQGNSAPDKSGLPSDRFSAERTGGSVSTLTIQRTQQEDSAVYLCASSLVGRGQYNEQFFGPGTRLTVL.

As concerns this clonotype: The conserved phenylalanine or tryptophan normally closing the CDR3 is absent here, so this likely arose from a read error. In nucleotides, the CDR3 is TGTGCCAGCAGTAGACAGGGGTTACCCCTCCACATT. It translates to CASSRQGLPLHI. The chain employs TRBV12-3 or TRBV12-4 and TRBJ1-6, with 8 bases matching TRBD1. The CDR3 spans 12 residues. V lost 5 bases, J lost 12 bases, and 3 bases stayed unmatched.

The chain employs TRBV6-2 or TRBV6-3 and TRBJ1-5, with no clear D. The CDR3 consists of 13 residues. Per the germline V gene, CDR1 is MNHEY and CDR2 is SVGEGT. V lost 1 base, J lost 5 bases, and 6 bases lay in between. The CDR3: CASSYFTYQPQHF. Here the CDR3 DNA reads TGTGCCAGCAGTTACTTTACTTATCAGCCCCAGCATTTT.

The chain joins TRBV28 to TRBJ2-5, with 8 positions matching TRBD1. Germline CDR1 and CDR2: MDHEN and SYDVKM. The CDR3 loop spans 16 amino acids. V was pared by 4 bases and J by 0 bases, with 7 bases of the junction left unmatched. The CDR3 sequence: CASSSAQGAHQETQYF. The CDR3 DNA reads as TGTGCCAGCAGTTCAGCGCAGGGGGCGCACCAAGAGACCCAGTACTTC.

The chain carries TRBV9 and TRBJ2-7, with D hard to call. Trimming stripped 0 bases from V and 1 base from J, with 8 bases between. The CDR3 totals 14 residues. Germline loops: CDR1 SGDLS, CDR2 YYNGEE. CDR3 sequence reads: CASSVGAGSYEQYF. The DNA for the CDR3 is TGTGCCAGCAGCGTAGGCGCAGGATCCTACGAGCAGTACTTC.

This chain joins TRBV4-3 and TRBJ2-3, with D maybe TRBD2 (5 bases). The germline V gene has CDR1 LGHNA and CDR2 YSLEER. This CDR3 spans 16 amino acids. V was cut by 3 bases and J by 4 bases, with 17 bases left in between. For the CDR3, the DNA is TGCGCCAGCAGCCACCCCGGACTGGTCGGGTCAGATACGCAGTATTTT. Its translation is CASSHPGLVGSDTQYF.

There are a few counts of this clonotype. V and J are TRBV24-1 and TRBJ2-1, with D unresolved. This CDR3 has 20 amino acids. V gave up 3 bases and J gave up 0 bases, with 23 bases separating them. CDR1 and CDR2 (germline): KGHDR, SFDVKD. CDR3 in amino acids: CATSDASRLGGQSSYNEQFF. The CDR3 coding sequence is TGTGCCACCAGTGATGCCTCGCGTCTGGGCGGTCAGAGCTCCTACAATGAGCAGTTCTTC.

This clonotype was seen more than once but under ten times. This chain connects TRBV15 to TRBJ2-7, with D possibly TRBD1 on 5 matching bases. The CDR3 consists of 13 residues. CDR1 and CDR2 from the germline V gene are LNHNV and YYDKDF (reference sequence). V was pared by 8 bases and J by 6 bases, with 17 bases between. The CDR3 loop reads CATAGYLGGEQYF. CDR3 DNA: TGTGCCACCGCAGGGTATTTGGGCGGCGAGCAGTACTTC. Variable domain in full (rest from reference TRBV15 and TRBJ2-7): DAMVIQNPRYQVTQFGKPVTLSCSQTLNHNVMYWYQQKSSQAPKLLFHYYDKDFNNEADTPDNFQSRRPNTSFCFLDIRSPGLGDTAMYLCATAGYLGGEQYFGPGTRLTVT.

The rearrangement uses TRBV5-1 and TRBJ2-1; 10 nucleotides agree with TRBD2. The CDR3 extends over 18 amino acids. Germline V gene data show CDR1 as SGHRS and CDR2 as YFSETQ. Losses at the gene ends were 2 bases for V and 3 bases for J; bases not matched to a gene: 11. CDR3 residues: CASSFLVLAGDYYNEQFF. Written as DNA, the CDR3 is TGCGCCAGCAGCTTTTTGGTTCTAGCGGGGGACTACTACAATGAGCAGTTCTTC.

This clonotype was observed many times. The V gene is TRBV2, the J gene TRBJ2-3; D possibly corresponds to TRBD2 (6 bases). CDR1 is SNHLY, CDR2 FYNNEI, per germline. The CDR3 runs 12 residues. Trimming stripped 8 bases from V and 1 base from J, with 7 bases between. CDR3 sequence: CASGEGTDTQYF. The DNA of the CDR3 is TGTGCCAGCGGGGAGGGCACAGATACGCAGTATTTT.

The rearrangement uses TRBV10-2 and TRBJ2-5; unclear D gene. Trimming took off 7 bases at V and 0 bases at J, with 12 bases between the two ends. This CDR3 contains 14 residues. Per germline, CDR1 WSHSY and CDR2 SAAADI. The CDR3 DNA reads TGCGCCAGCACGGGCCAGGCCTACCAAGAGACCCAGTACTTC. Translating it yields CASTGQAYQETQYF.

This clonotype has more than one count but fewer than ten. The rearrangement joins TRBV24-1 to TRBJ1-5; D might be TRBD1 (6 bases). CDR3 length equals 14 residues. The germline V and J ends were trimmed by 4 bases and 4 bases, with 10 bases remaining between them. The germline gives CDR1 KGHDR, CDR2 SFDVKD. The CDR3 spells CATSERTVNQPQHF. CDR3 coding DNA: TGTGCCACCAGTGAGAGGACAGTTAATCAGCCCCAGCATTTT.

The rearrangement joins TRBV6-5 to TRBJ1-5, with D perhaps TRBD1 (5 bases). Trimming pared 2 bases from V and 7 bases from J, leaving 9 bases between. Germline lookup yields CDR1 MNHEY and CDR2 SVGAGI. This CDR3 is 13 amino acids long. CDR3 protein: CASSYAGSQPQHF. The CDR3 nucleotides are TGTGCCAGCAGTTACGCAGGGTCCCAGCCCCAGCATTTT.

This clonotype has only a few counts. V gene TRBV19 combines with J gene TRBJ2-1, with D possibly being TRBD1 or TRBD2 (5 bases each). V lost 3 bases to trimming and J lost 5 bases, with 14 bases between them. The CDR3 covers 15 residues. Germline assignment: CDR1 LNHDA and CDR2 SQIVND (reference sequence). CDR3 in DNA: TGTGCCAGTAGTATCGGTGGGGGTTACAACAATGAGCAGTTCTTC. Translation: CASSIGGGYNNEQFF.